This T cell receptor beta chain is drawn from a study of blood T cell repertoires in COVID-19. Study as a whole: PBMCs, B-cell-depleted T cells, or T cells were the source of the cDNA or gDNA that made up the material.

This clone was observed a handful of times. Per the study methods: Researchers report that nucleated cell counts were estimated from reference gene primer amplification. Here immunoSEQ multiplex PCR was the method, and the copy in TCRdb shows in-frame clones only, minus some. That table supplies the V and J calls and clone size; D and trimming were determined from the DNA. Of a few hundred thousand clones in the sample, approximately 86% are singletons; the top ten hold roughly 10%. This CDR3 is 14 amino acids long. The J segment lost 3 bases and the V segment lost 7 bases, leaving 6 bases of the junction unmatched. The germline V gene encodes CDR1 LNHDA and CDR2 SQIVND (reference sequence). Patients at the Seattle site were enrolled during active infection and followed longitudinally.

The sample consisted of peripheral blood. This TCR came from a woman aged 45 to 65 with COVID-19, enrolled during active disease. This chain uses TRBV19 with TRBJ1-5, with 7 bases lining up with TRBD1. The CDR3 is CASKRQGNNQPQHF. CDR3 DNA sequence: TGTGCCAGTAAGCGACAGGGCAACAATCAGCCCCAGCATTTT.